This T cell receptor (beta chain) was sequenced during a study of response to subunit inactivated influenza vaccine. In TCRdb, the RT-PCR reads were re-called with MiXCR into one record per CDR3 protein. Of 550,000 to 800,000 distinct CDR3 sequences in the sample, approximately 15% were seen once. Germline V CDR1 and CDR2: LGHDT, YNNKEL (reference sequence). Trimming pared 6 bases from V and 3 bases from J, leaving 15 bases between. This CDR3 is 14 amino acids long. Sequenced here: PBMCs from blood, sampled less than 15 days before vaccination. V is TRBV3-1 and J is TRBJ2-7, with a possible D match to TRBD2 (6 bases). This TCR was sampled from a man aged 50 to 60 who received an inactivated influenza vaccine. Here the CDR3 DNA reads TGTGCCAGCAGGCCACGCGGGACCTACTACGAGCAGTACTTC. As protein: CASRPRGTYYEQYF.